Below, one T cell receptor beta chain is given with its context. What antigen it recognizes has not been identified. Base qualities are not recorded, but no much larger clone differs from it by a single base. The cysteine opens and the phenylalanine closes a CDR3 of 13 amino acids. Left in the record is the CDR3 DNA by itself, 39 bases read in frame from the first base. CDR1 SGHTS and CDR2 YDEGEE were looked up in the germline V gene. Trimming removed 4 bases from V and 4 bases from J, leaving 9 bases between the germline ends. The entry originates in a study of blood T cell repertoires in COVID-19 (dated by TCRdb to 2019 to 2021). In the study overall: Samples from collaborators originated in the United States, Italy and Spain and spanned both the acute and convalescent phases of COVID-19. The sample metadata nearly always contained a de-identified subject ID, COVID-19 status, age in years and sex. The repertoires were released in a freely available public database intended as a resource for research on the immune response to SARS-CoV-2. Where HLA class I and class II types were available, the types were taken from metadata supplied by the sample provider, not from assay-based typing. The dataset comprised deeply sampled blood TCRbeta repertoires from subjects exposed to, actively infected with, or recovered from COVID-19. The samples were drawn from two sources: the first 160 participants of the ongoing ImmuneRACE study, and 1,254 subjects contributed by 6 global collaborators. The material from the prospective study consisted of cDNA or gDNA derived from T cells, B-cell-depleted T cells, or PBMCs.

TCRbeta CDR3 regions were amplified from genomic DNA using the immunoSEQ Assay, a bias-controlled multiplex PCR. As for how the authors treated the data: The number of nucleated cells in each sample was estimated from the amplification of reference gene primers within the assay. To quantify the absolute abundance of each unique TCRbeta CDR3 rearrangement, sequence reads were collapsed and filtered. Productive Simpson clonality was computed per sample as the square root of Simpson's diversity index over productive rearrangements. The clones in this table, taken by TCRdb from immuneACCESS, are in-frame only. Not every clone is retained; where verified, under half of the shortfall comes from an unresolved V gene, and the cause of the rest is unknown. The DNA was the basis for D and trimming; V, J and clone size are from that table. The sample table contains about 170,000 clones; only one count was recorded for less than 90% of them. The ten largest clones add up to over 0.95% of the sample.

Enrolling through a virtual design, the prospective study's participants ranged in age from roughly 18 to 89 years and lived across 24 United States geographic areas. In the prospective study, cohorts were assigned on the basis of participant-reported clinical history obtained from a screening survey and a study questionnaire. Mobile phlebotomists in the prospective study collected whole blood, serum and a nasopharyngeal or oropharyngeal swab from every participant. Prospective study participants could optionally give additional blood draws and questionnaires over a roughly 2-month period. Before DNA extraction, blood samples from the prospective study were shipped at room temperature or frozen. Overall results and qualifications from the work: How much clinical and demographic metadata was included differed by source and by participant, and the metadata was provided uncurated.

This receptor was obtained from a human donor with acute COVID-19. The donor label of this sample is uncertain. The sequence joins TRBV5-8 to TRBJ1-5, with the D gene too uncertain to name. Sequenced: PBMCs or T cells enriched from blood (not recorded which). The CDR3 protein: CASSVSTNQPQHF. The bases read TGTGCCAGCAGCGTGTCGACTAATCAGCCCCAGCATTTT.